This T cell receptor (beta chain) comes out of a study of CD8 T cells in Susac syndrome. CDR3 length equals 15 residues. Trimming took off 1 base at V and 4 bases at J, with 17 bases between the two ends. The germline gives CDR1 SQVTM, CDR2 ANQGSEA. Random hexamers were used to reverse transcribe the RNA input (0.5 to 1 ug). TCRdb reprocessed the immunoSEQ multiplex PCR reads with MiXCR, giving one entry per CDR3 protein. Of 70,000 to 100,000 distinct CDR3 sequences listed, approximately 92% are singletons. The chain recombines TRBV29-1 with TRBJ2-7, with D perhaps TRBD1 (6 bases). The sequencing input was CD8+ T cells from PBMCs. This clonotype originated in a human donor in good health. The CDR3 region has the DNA TGCAGCGTTGAAGGCAGGGGTAAGAGCCTGTACGAGCAGTACTTC. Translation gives CSVEGRGKSLYEQYF.